This T cell receptor beta chain was retrieved from a study of blood T cell repertoires in COVID-19. Overall study context: PBMCs, B-cell-depleted T cells, or T cells were the source of the cDNA or gDNA that made up the material.

Trimming removed 4 bases from V and 2 bases from J; junction bases left unmatched: 21. The CDR3 covers 21 residues. CDR1 is SGDLS and CDR2 is YYNGEE in the germline V gene. In the original processing: Amplified reference gene primers provided the basis for estimating nucleated cell counts. The repertoire was sequenced with immunoSEQ multiplex PCR; TCRdb's copy has only in-frame clones and lacks some. The V and J calls and the clone size are those of that table, but D and trimming were determined from the DNA. The sample lists over 150,000 clones, 84% occurring once. The clonotype originates from a human donor in a cohort sampled during active COVID-19. The chain combines TRBV9 with TRBJ2-6; 7 positions agree with TRBD1. The specimen sequenced was peripheral blood. The CDR3 loop reads CASSLPRLQGSTVTGANVLTF. CDR3 DNA: TGTGCCAGCAGCCTCCCCCGCCTACAGGGGTCGACGGTAACTGGGGCCAACGTCCTGACTTTC.